The rows below give T cell receptor beta chains drawn from one sample of a study of T-cell memory formation after mild COVID-19. Each CDR3 protein is one row after TCRdb ran MiXCR on the 5' RACE reads. The sample lists roughly 610,000 distinct CDR3 sequences, 15% to 20% occurring once. Sequencing input: PBMCs or a T cell subset sorted from them (not recorded which). The receptor source for this set is an adult woman who had mild COVID-19 (a few samples of this study predate the infection). Cell type and time point are not known. Both conserved end residues are trimmed from each CDR3.

V	J	CDR3
TRBV24-1	TRBJ2-5	ATSDPLPGLEETQY
TRBV5-6	TRBJ1-2	ASSLESNYGYT
TRBV5-5	TRBJ1-1	ASSLWGPPTEAF
TRBV20-1	TRBJ2-3	SASRGPGGVADTQY
TRBV7-2	TRBJ2-3	ASSPALGKTDTQY
TRBV11-2	TRBJ2-7	ASSSNRNEQY
TRBV5-1	TRBJ2-1	ASSLGGLAGVNEQF
TRBV12-3/TRBV12-4	TRBJ2-7	ASSFREGLREQY
TRBV29-1	TRBJ2-3	SARTGGLAGGVGDTQY
TRBV12-3/TRBV12-4	TRBJ2-3	ASTEHRGADTQY
TRBV29-1	TRBJ1-1	SAYRGQEAF
TRBV7-2	TRBJ1-1	ASTPSGRTEAF
TRBV20-1	TRBJ1-5	SARRDWQPQH
TRBV7-7	TRBJ2-1	ASSLGGTSGSHEQF
TRBV20-1	TRBJ2-7	SATGLGTYEQY
TRBV27	TRBJ1-5	ASSFLPGSQPQH
TRBV7-8	TRBJ2-5	ASSQDRAKTQY
TRBV7-2	TRBJ2-7	ASSLDRTSYEQY
TRBV7-3	TRBJ1-1	ASSLNVRTGSNTEAF
TRBV4-1	TRBJ1-6	ASSKGQGDGDSPLH
TRBV5-6	TRBJ2-7	ASSLAGPLVYEQY
TRBV4-2	TRBJ2-1	ASSQAGGWNEQF
TRBV20-1	TRBJ2-3	SARPSADTQY
TRBV7-2	TRBJ1-1	ASSLALERGRNTEAF
TRBV7-2	TRBJ2-1	ASSLVMDYRTTNNEQF
TRBV5-1	TRBJ2-1	ASSGQGTEYNEQF
TRBV5-4	TRBJ2-2	ASSPGLAGGTGELF
TRBV7-3	TRBJ1-1	ASSLAGSGTEAF
TRBV12-3/TRBV12-4	TRBJ1-3	ASSQTGSSGNTIY
TRBV5-1	TRBJ1-3	ASPDLGQILSSGNTIY
TRBV5-1	TRBJ2-7	ASSTGAGTAAYEQY
TRBV5-1	TRBJ2-7	ASSEEPEAYEQY
TRBV7-9	TRBJ2-5	ASSLTHTAEETQY
TRBV5-1	TRBJ2-2	ASMSGGAGYTGELF
TRBV4-1	TRBJ2-2	ASSQMRWAGELF
TRBV7-2	TRBJ1-1	ASSQNRAREAF
TRBV15	TRBJ1-4	ATSRDLGTPAGEKLF
TRBV2	TRBJ2-7	ASTGQTSSYEQY
TRBV4-1	TRBJ2-7	ASSHPGGSSYEQY
TRBV27	TRBJ2-2	ASSEPDRANTGELF
TRBV20-1	TRBJ2-1	SARDRGSDNEQF
TRBV27	TRBJ1-2	ASSLQGSARGYT
TRBV20-1	TRBJ2-7	SAMAGGFYEQY
TRBV5-6	TRBJ1-1	ASSQPGQET
TRBV6-6	TRBJ2-3	ASRWDSTDTQY
TRBV4-1	TRBJ2-7	ASSPGQGMSYEQY